This T cell receptor (beta chain) was captured in a study of OX40 agonist ivuxolimab in advanced cancers. Study-level information: Given to patients was ivuxolimab, an agonistic anti-OX40 (CD134) antibody. Intravenous ivuxolimab was administered to patients every 2 weeks at 0.01 to 10 mg/kg.

This CDR3 comprises 18 residues. The trim removed 0 bases at V and 1 base at J, leaving 10 bases unmatched. CDR1 MGHRA and CDR2 YSYEKL come from the germline V gene. Profiling relied on immunoSEQ multiplex PCR, and the TCRdb table lists in-frame clones only, not all of them. Found here are approximately 10,000 clones, 75% to 90% of them singletons; the top ten hold about an eighth. Regarding this clone: What it recognizes is unknown.

Study results and caveats: Compared with CD4+, CD8+ T cells on average had more expanded clones. Clonal expansion was among the lowest in partial responders at 0.1-3.0 mg/kg, especially CD8+.

The clonotype originates from an adult with an advanced solid tumor such as melanoma, head and neck, liver or kidney cancer. Sequences were derived from CD4+ or CD8+ T cells sorted from blood, sampled in a trial of the OX40 agonist ivuxolimab. The rearrangement joins TRBV4-1 to TRBJ2-5, with 8 bases aligning to TRBD2. CDR3 DNA: TGCGCCAGCAGCCAAGAACTAGCGGAGCCACCTATCCAAGAGACCCAGTACTTC. Protein sequence: CASSQELAEPPIQETQYF.